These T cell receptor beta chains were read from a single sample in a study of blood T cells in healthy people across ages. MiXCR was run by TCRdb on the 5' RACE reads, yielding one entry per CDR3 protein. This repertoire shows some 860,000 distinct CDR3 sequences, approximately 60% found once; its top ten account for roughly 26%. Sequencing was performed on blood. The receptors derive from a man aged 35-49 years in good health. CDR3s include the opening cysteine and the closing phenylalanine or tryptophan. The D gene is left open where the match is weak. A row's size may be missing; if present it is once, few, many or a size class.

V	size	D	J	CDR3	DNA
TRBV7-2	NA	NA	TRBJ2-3	CAGVGVGTDTQYF	TGTGCCGGCGTGGGTGTCGGCACAGATACGCAGTATTTT
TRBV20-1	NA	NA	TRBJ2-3	CSASGKLSTDTQYF	TGCAGTGCTAGTGGTAAACTTAGCACAGATACGCAGTATTTT
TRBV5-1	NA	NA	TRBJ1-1	CASSLAFVEEAFF	TGCGCCAGCAGCTTGGCCTTTGTCGAAGAAGCTTTCTTT
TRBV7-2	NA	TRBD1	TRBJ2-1	CASSLGDRGIHNEQFF	TGTGCCAGCAGCTTAGGCGACAGGGGGATTCACAATGAGCAGTTCTTC
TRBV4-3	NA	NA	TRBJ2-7	CASSQEGPRKTYEQYF	TGCGCCAGCAGCCAAGAAGGTCCGAGGAAAACCTACGAGCAGTACTTC
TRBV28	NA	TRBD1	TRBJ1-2	CASKGAGEYGYTF	TGTGCCAGCAAGGGGGCCGGGGAGTATGGCTACACCTTC
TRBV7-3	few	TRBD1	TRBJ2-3	CASSSTGGSTDTQYF	TGTGCCAGCAGCTCCACAGGGGGTAGCACAGATACGCAGTATTTT
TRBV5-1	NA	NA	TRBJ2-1	CASSDGQNEQFF	TGCGCCAGCTCCGATGGGCAGAATGAGCAGTTCTTC
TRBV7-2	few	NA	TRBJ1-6	CASSLASPLHF	TGTGCCAGCAGCTTAGCTTCACCCCTCCACTTT
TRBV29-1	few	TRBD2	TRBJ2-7	CSVEGGGRGLGEQYF	TGCAGCGTTGAAGGGGGCGGGAGAGGGCTCGGCGAGCAGTACTTC
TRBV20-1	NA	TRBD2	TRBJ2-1	CSATLGAGGGPRQFF	TGCAGTGCTACCCTCGGGGCGGGGGGCGGACCTCGGCAGTTCTTC
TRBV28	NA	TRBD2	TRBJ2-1	CASRGGGTHNEQFF	TGTGCCAGCCGCGGCGGGGGGACCCACAATGAGCAGTTCTTC
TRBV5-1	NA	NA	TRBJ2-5	CASSLADSETQYF	TGCGCCAGCAGCTTGGCGGATTCGGAGACCCAGTACTTC
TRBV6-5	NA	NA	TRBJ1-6	CASSYRSGDSPLHF	TGTGCCAGCAGTTATAGGTCTGGAGATTCACCCCTCCACTTT
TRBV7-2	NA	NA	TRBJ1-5	CASSFQNSNQPQHF	TGTGCCAGCAGCTTTCAAAATAGCAATCAGCCCCAGCATTTT
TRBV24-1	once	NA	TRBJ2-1	CVSSDSGPRTYNEQFF	TGTGTCTCCAGTGACTCAGGACCCAGGACCTACAATGAGCAGTTCTTC
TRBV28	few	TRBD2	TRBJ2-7	CASSFNLGLAGYEQYF	TGTGCCAGCAGTTTCAACCTGGGACTAGCGGGTTACGAGCAGTACTTC
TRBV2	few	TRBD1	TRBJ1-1	CASSRDRLMNTEAFF	TGTGCCAGCTCCCGGGACAGGTTAATGAACACTGAAGCTTTCTTT
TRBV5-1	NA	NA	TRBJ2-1	CASSSFRTGAYNEQFF	TGCGCCAGCAGCTCCTTTAGGACTGGGGCCTACAATGAGCAGTTCTTC
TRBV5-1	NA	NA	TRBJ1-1	CASSFLQASNTEAFF	TGCGCCAGCAGCTTCCTACAGGCGTCGAACACTGAAGCTTTCTTT
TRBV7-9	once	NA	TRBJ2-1	CASSSNTGSYNEQFF	TGTGCCAGCAGCTCAAATACAGGGTCCTACAATGAGCAGTTCTTC
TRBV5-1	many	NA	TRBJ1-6	CASSLVPTDNNSPLHF	TGCGCCAGCAGCTTGGTGCCGACAGATAATAATTCACCCCTCCACTTT
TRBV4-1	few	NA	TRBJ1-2	CASSQDLDYGYTF	TGCGCCAGCAGCCAAGATCTGGATTATGGCTACACCTTC
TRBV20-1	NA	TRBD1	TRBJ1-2	CSAQGDRSYGYTF	TGCAGTGCTCAGGGGGACAGGTCCTATGGCTACACCTTC
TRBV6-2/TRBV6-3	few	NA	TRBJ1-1	CASSRRGNTEAFF	TGTGCCAGCAGTCGAAGGGGGAACACTGAAGCTTTCTTT
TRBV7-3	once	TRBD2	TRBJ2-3	CASSRVGASGPSTDTQYF	TGTGCCAGCAGTCGGGTTGGGGCTAGCGGGCCTAGCACAGATACGCAGTATTTT
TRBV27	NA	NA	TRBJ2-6	CASSSRGAGANVLTF	TGTGCCAGCAGCAGCCGGGGGGCAGGGGCCAACGTCCTGACTTTC
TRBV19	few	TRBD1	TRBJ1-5	CASRLEDREGQPQHF	TGTGCCAGTAGGCTTGAAGACAGGGAGGGTCAGCCCCAGCATTTT
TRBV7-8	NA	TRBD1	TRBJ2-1	CASSLTTTGTGVTYEQFF	TGTGCCAGCAGCTTAACTACAACCGGGACAGGGGTGACCTATGAGCAGTTCTTC
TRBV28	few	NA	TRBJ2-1	CASSFGSREPPEQFF	TGTGCCAGCAGCTTCGGATCCAGGGAGCCCCCTGAGCAGTTCTTC
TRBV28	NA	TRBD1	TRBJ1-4	CASRFSGTGGEKLFF	TGTGCCAGCAGATTCTCCGGGACAGGGGGGGAAAAACTGTTTTTT
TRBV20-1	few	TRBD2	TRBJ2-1	CSARPGLAAYEQFF	TGCAGTGCTAGGCCGGGACTAGCGGCTTATGAGCAGTTCTTC
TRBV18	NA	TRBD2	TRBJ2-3	CASSPPGTSGENTDTQYF	TGTGCCAGCTCACCACCCGGGACTAGCGGGGAGAACACAGATACGCAGTATTTT
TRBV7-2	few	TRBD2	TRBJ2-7	CASRPGVAGFYEQYF	TGTGCCAGCAGACCCGGGGTAGCGGGGTTCTACGAGCAGTACTTC
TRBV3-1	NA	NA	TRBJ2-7	CASSQDVTANNEQYF	TGTGCCAGCAGCCAAGATGTTACAGCCAACAATGAACAGTACTTC
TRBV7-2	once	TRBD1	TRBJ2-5	CACSPRGGGQGVQETQYF	TGTGCCTGCAGCCCCCGGGGAGGGGGACAGGGGGTTCAAGAGACCCAGTACTTC
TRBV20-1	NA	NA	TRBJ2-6	CSARPGIGANVLTF	TGCAGTGCTAGACCGGGGATTGGGGCCAACGTCCTGACTTTC
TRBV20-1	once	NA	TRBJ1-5	CSARSGDQPQHF	TGCAGTGCTAGGAGTGGGGATCAGCCCCAGCATTTT
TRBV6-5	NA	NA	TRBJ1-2	CASSYDRNYGYTF	TGTGCCAGCAGTTACGACAGGAACTATGGCTACACCTTC
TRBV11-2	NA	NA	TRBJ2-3	CASSLNTGSPTDTQYF	TGTGCCAGCAGCCTAAATACTGGTTCCCCCACAGATACGCAGTATTTT
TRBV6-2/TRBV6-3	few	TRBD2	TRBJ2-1	CASSYPTSGTRNEQFF	TGTGCCAGCAGTTACCCGACTAGCGGGACGAGAAATGAGCAGTTCTTC
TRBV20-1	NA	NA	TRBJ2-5	CSAAHENQETQYF	TGCAGTGCCGCACATGAGAACCAAGAGACCCAGTACTTC
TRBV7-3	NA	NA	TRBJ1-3	CASSLDPSGAGNTIYF	TGTGCCAGCAGCTTAGACCCATCTGGGGCTGGAAACACCATATATTTT